Listed here is a single T cell receptor beta chain. This CDR3 region has 16 residues. V lost 4 bases and J lost 0; bases outside the gene matches: 3. Germline loops: CDR1 SEHNR, CDR2 FQNEAQ (reference sequence). The data were obtained in a study of blood T cell repertoires in COVID-19. The overall study: PBMCs, B-cell-depleted T cells, or T cells were the source of the cDNA or gDNA that made up the material.

Using immunoSEQ multiplex PCR, the repertoire was profiled, and TCRdb retains in-frame clones only, with some absent. The table includes more than 55,000 clones, about 91% detected once. The rearrangement links TRBV7-9 to TRBJ1-4, with 9 bases that match TRBD1. The sequence was collected from a woman between 65 and 79 years old with acute or convalescent COVID-19. Source material: peripheral blood. CDR3 sequence reads: CASSSGQGATNEKLFF. The CDR3 bases are TGTGCCAGCAGCTCGGGACAGGGCGCAACTAATGAAAAACTGTTTTTT.